This TCR beta chain was obtained from a study of T cells in Graves' hyperthyroidism and ophthalmopathy. Study summary: Blood from the periphery was taken at initial diagnosis, before any treatment.

Points from the study as a whole: Prediction of ophthalmopathy progression came a median 6.5 months pre-onset. Most clonotypes expanded in thyroid above 0.001 were likewise present in blood.

Fresh 10 ml peripheral blood yielded PBMCs. This clonotype appeared many times. Its antigen is undetermined. The CDR3 has 17 amino acids. Germline CDR1 and CDR2: SNHLY and FYNNEI. Trimming took off 2 bases at V and 0 bases at J, with 16 bases between the two ends. The TCR beta CDR3 regions underwent amplification using RNA transcripts as the source. The HTBI set primed first-round TCR CDR3 RT-PCR. TCRdb ran MiXCR on the multiplex PCR reads and lists one entry per CDR3 protein. The sample carries more than 550,000 distinct CDR3 sequences, 18% recorded once. The material sequenced was blood. The sequence was collected from a woman between 50 and 59 years old with Graves' hyperthyroidism that later progressed to Graves' ophthalmopathy. The chain uses TRBV2 and TRBJ1-1; no reliable D call. The CDR3, as DNA: TGTGCCAGCAGTGAACTTGTGACCCTACCCTTGAACACTGAAGCTTTCTTT. It encodes CASSELVTLPLNTEAFF.